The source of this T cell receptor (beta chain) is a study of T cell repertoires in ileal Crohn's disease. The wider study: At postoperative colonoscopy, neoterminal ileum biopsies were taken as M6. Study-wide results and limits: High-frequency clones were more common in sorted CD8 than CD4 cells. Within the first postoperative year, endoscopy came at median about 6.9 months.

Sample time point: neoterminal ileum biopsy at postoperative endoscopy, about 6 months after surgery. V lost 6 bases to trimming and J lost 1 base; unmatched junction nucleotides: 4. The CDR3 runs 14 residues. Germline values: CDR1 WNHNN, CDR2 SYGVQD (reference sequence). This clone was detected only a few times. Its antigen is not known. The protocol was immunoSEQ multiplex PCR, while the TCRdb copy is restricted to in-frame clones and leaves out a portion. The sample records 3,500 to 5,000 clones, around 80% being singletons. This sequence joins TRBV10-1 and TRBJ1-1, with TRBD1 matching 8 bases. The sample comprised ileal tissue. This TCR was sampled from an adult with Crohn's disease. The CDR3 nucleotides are TGCGCCAGCAGCGCCGGGACAGGGAACACTGAAGCTTTCTTT. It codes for CASSAGTGNTEAFF.